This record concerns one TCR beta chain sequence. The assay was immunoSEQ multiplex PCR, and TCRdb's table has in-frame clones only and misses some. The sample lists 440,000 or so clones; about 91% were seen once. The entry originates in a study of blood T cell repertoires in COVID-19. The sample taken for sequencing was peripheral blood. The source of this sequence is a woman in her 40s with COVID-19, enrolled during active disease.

CDR3 DNA: TGTGCCTGGAGCTTCGGGTCCTCCTACAATGAGCAGTTCTTC. Its protein product is CAWSFGSSYNEQFF. J is TRBJ2-1 and V is TRBV30; D ambiguous. Germline lookup yields CDR1 GTSNPN and CDR2 SVGIG (reference sequence). The V end was cut by 3 bases, the J end by 0 bases, with 9 bases between. The length of the CDR3 is 14 residues.